This T cell receptor (beta chain) was recovered during a study of OX40 agonist ivuxolimab in advanced cancers. Across the whole study: Those treated in dose escalation had hepatocellular carcinoma, melanoma, renal cell cancer or head and neck cancer. Study-level results: The average count of expanded clones was higher among CD8+ T cells than among CD4+.

Some clones are missing from TCRdb's copy, which holds only in-frame ones; the method was immunoSEQ multiplex PCR. Of approximately 28,000 clones in the sample, over 75% were seen once. Remarks on this clone: The antigen is not known.

There are 15 residues in the CDR3. Per germline, CDR1 MGHDK and CDR2 SYGVNS. J was trimmed by 5 bases and V by 5 bases; bases with no gene match: 7. Autoimmune disease history or systemic immunosuppression disqualified patients. The receptor comes from an adult with an advanced solid tumor such as melanoma, head and neck, liver or kidney cancer. The rearrangement uses TRBV25-1 and TRBJ1-4; TRBD1 agrees at 8 bases. Sample: CD4+ or CD8+ T cells sorted from blood, taken in a trial of the OX40 agonist ivuxolimab. The CDR3, as DNA: TGTGCCAGCAGTATTGTGGACAGGGAAAATGAAAAACTGTTTTTT. Its protein is CASSIVDRENEKLFF. Full variable domain (rest looked up from reference TRBV25-1 and TRBJ1-4): EADIYQTPRYLVIGTGKKITLECSQTMGHDKMYWYQQDPGMELHLIHYSYGVNSTEKGDLSSESTVSRIRTEHFPLTLESARPSHTSQYLCASSIVDRENEKLFFGSGTQLSVL.